These 32 T cell receptor beta chains came from one sample sequenced in a study of shared clonotypes between healthy human individuals. Clones were sequenced by immunoSEQ multiplex PCR, and TCRdb holds only the in-frame ones, with some missing. The sample shows roughly 890,000 clones, more than 85% of them seen only once. Terminally differentiated effector memory CD45RA+ cells were excluded from the naive CD8 cells, which were CD45RO-negative and positively selected for CCR7. Sequenced sample: naive CD8+ T cells sorted from blood. These receptors were collected from a young man in good health.

To note about this clone: It is likely a read error: a sequence one base away is far more abundant. The chain is built from TRBV27 and TRBJ2-3; 12 nucleotides agree with TRBD2. Germline V lookup: CDR1 MNHEY, CDR2 SMNVEV (reference sequence). With 5 bases clipped from V and 0 bases from J, the junction kept 0 bases outside the gene matches. CDR3 length: 15 residues. The CDR3 sequence: CASSGTSGSTDTQYF. Here the CDR3 DNA reads TGTGCCAGCAGTGGGACTAGCGGGAGCACAGATACGCAGTATTTT.

As regards this clone: Distinct nucleotide sequences in the sample also encode this CDR3. The chain employs TRBV6-5 and TRBJ2-7; D is unclear. Trimming left V 2 bases short and J 6 bases short, with 11 bases between. The V gene's germline CDR1 is MNHEY and CDR2 SVGAGI. The CDR3 runs to 13 residues. The DNA of the CDR3 is TGTGCCAGCAGTTACGGTCCCCCGGGCGAGCAGTACTTC. Translating gives CASSYGPPGEQYF.

This chain links TRBV11-2 with TRBJ1-1; no definite D call. Germline CDR1 reads SGHAT; CDR2 reads FQNNGV. CDR3 length: 15 amino acids. V lost 0 bases and J 10 bases, leaving 18 bases between the germline ends. The CDR3 nucleotides read TGTGCCAGCAGCTTAGATACCGAGGCCTTAGCTTCAGCTTTCTTT. It codes for CASSLDTEALASAFF.

The rearrangement uses TRBV2 and TRBJ2-1; D is unclear. Germline assignment: CDR1 SNHLY and CDR2 FYNNEI. The CDR3 loop spans 12 amino acids. Trimming removed 8 bases from V and 8 bases from J, with 13 bases in between. CDR3 nucleotides: TGTGCCAGCCAAGGGAAGAACGATGAGCAGTTCTTC. Protein product: CASQGKNDEQFF.

This chain uses TRBV11-2 with TRBJ2-7; the match to TRBD1 covers 11 bases. The germline CDR1 and CDR2 sequences are SGHAT and FQNNGV. V lost 4 bases to trimming and J lost 0 bases; unmatched junction nucleotides: 2. The CDR3 runs to 15 residues. CDR3 residues: CASSSGQGASYEQYF. CDR3 bases: TGTGCCAGCAGCTCTGGACAGGGGGCCTCCTACGAGCAGTACTTC.

The J gene is TRBJ2-5, the V gene TRBV15; D is ambiguous. Germline V gene sequence: CDR1 LNHNV, CDR2 YYDKDF (reference sequence). Trimming pared 4 bases from V and 0 bases from J, leaving 9 bases between. The CDR3 has 14 amino acids. The CDR3 sequence is CATSTPADQETQYF. In nucleotides, the CDR3 is TGTGCCACCAGCACCCCCGCAGACCAAGAGACCCAGTACTTC.

V and J are TRBV19 and TRBJ2-7, with D perhaps matching TRBD1 or TRBD2 (5 bases each). The germline V gene encodes CDR1 LNHDA and CDR2 SQIVND (reference sequence). V gave up 5 bases and J gave up 3 bases, with 14 bases separating them. The CDR3 covers 14 residues. The CDR3 region has the DNA TGTGCCAGTAGTGCCTACCGAGGGGACTACGAGCAGTACTTC. Encoded protein: CASSAYRGDYEQYF.

The chain carries TRBV9 and TRBJ2-5, with D uncertain. Trimming removed 0 bases from V and 3 bases from J, with 9 bases in between. Germline lookup yields CDR1 SGDLS and CDR2 YYNGEE. This CDR3 spans 14 amino acids. CDR3 sequence: CASSVGDGEETQYF. The CDR3 region has the DNA TGTGCCAGCAGCGTAGGAGATGGGGAAGAGACCCAGTACTTC.

This clone was counted once. V is TRBV10-3 and J is TRBJ2-7; 14 bases agree with TRBD2. The length of the CDR3 is 14 residues. The V and J ends lost 4 bases and 7 bases, in that order; junction bases with no gene match: 3. CDR1 is ENHRY and CDR2 is SYGVKD in the germline V gene. The CDR3 DNA reads as TGTGCCATCAGTGGACTAGCGGGAGGGCGAGAGCAGTACTTC. Translating gives CAISGLAGGREQYF.

The chain's CDR3 is CSVEAPGELVEQFF. DNA of the CDR3: TGCAGCGTTGAAGCGCCAGGGGAGTTGGTTGAGCAGTTCTTC. This chain uses TRBV29-1 with TRBJ2-1; D perhaps matches TRBD1 (6 bases). V was pared by 1 base and J by 9 bases, with 16 bases between. The CDR3 has 14 amino acids. Germline lookup yields CDR1 SQVTM and CDR2 ANQGSEA.

This chain uses TRBV9 with TRBJ1-3; TRBD1 matches 8 bases. The CDR3 contains 14 residues. In germline, CDR1 is SGDLS, CDR2 YYNGEE. V gave up 3 bases and J gave up 5 bases; unmatched junction bases: 4. This CDR3 reads CASSGQGSRNTIYF. CDR3 coding DNA: TGTGCCAGCAGCGGACAGGGGTCTCGAAACACCATATATTTT.

V is TRBV28 and J is TRBJ2-1; D gene unclear. Germline-derived CDR1 and CDR2 are MDHEN and SYDVKM. Trimming removed 3 bases from V and 5 bases from J, with 26 bases in between. The CDR3 covers 19 residues. The CDR3 loop is CASSFPSSYGETLNNEQFF. Here the CDR3 DNA reads TGTGCCAGCAGTTTCCCCTCCTCGTACGGCGAAACCTTAAACAATGAGCAGTTCTTC.

In DNA form, the CDR3 reads TGTGCCAGCAGCTCCCCAGGGGGCGCTGGCACCGGGGAGCTGTTTTTT. This sequence encodes CASSSPGGAGTGELFF. The chain combines TRBV7-9 with TRBJ2-2; 8 bases match TRBD1. V gave up 4 bases and J gave up 4 bases; unmatched junction bases: 8. Germline V gene sequence: CDR1 SEHNR, CDR2 FQNEAQ (reference sequence). The CDR3 is 16 amino acids.

The V gene is TRBV4-1, the J gene TRBJ2-2, with no clear D. CDR3 length: 14 residues. V dropped 4 bases and J dropped 1 base, with 7 bases sitting between them. Germline loops: CDR1 MGHRA, CDR2 YSYEKL. CDR3 region: CASSLAGNTGELFF. The CDR3 DNA reads TGCGCCAGCAGCCTGGCCGGGAACACCGGGGAGCTGTTTTTT.

V gene TRBV7-9 combines with J gene TRBJ2-3; 8 nucleotides match TRBD2. Losses at the gene ends were 6 bases for V and 4 bases for J; bases not matched to a gene: 12. Germline-derived CDR1 and CDR2 are SEHNR and FQNEAQ (reference sequence). This CDR3 contains 16 residues. The CDR3 DNA reads as TGTGCCAGCAGAATGACTAGCGCTAAAGGATCAGATACGCAGTATTTT. Encoded protein: CASRMTSAKGSDTQYF.

This rearrangement joins TRBV7-9 to TRBJ2-3; 7 bases map to TRBD1. The CDR3 is 15 residues long. With 3 bases clipped from V and 4 bases from J, the junction kept 7 bases outside the gene matches. Germline V gene sequence: CDR1 SEHNR, CDR2 FQNEAQ (reference sequence). Here the CDR3 reads CASSLTTGWADTQYF. The CDR3 nucleotides read TGTGCCAGCAGCTTGACGACAGGGTGGGCAGATACGCAGTATTTT.

The genes are TRBV9 and TRBJ1-2; TRBD1 aligns across 9 bases. The CDR3 is 12 residues long. Germline V gene lookup returns CDR1 SGDLS and CDR2 YYNGEE. V trimming: 7 bases; J trimming: 5 bases; junction bases outside the gene matches: 3. DNA for the CDR3: TGTGCCAGCGGGGACAGGGTTTATGGCTACACCTTC. It codes for CASGDRVYGYTF.

The sample holds a few counts of this clone. The chain combines TRBV5-1 with TRBJ2-7; 10 nucleotides align to TRBD2. This CDR3 spans 15 amino acids. The germline V gene encodes CDR1 SGHRS and CDR2 YFSETQ. J lost 6 bases, V lost 1 base, and 7 bases had no gene match. The CDR3 reads CASSLPSGSAGEQYF. In DNA, the CDR3 is TGCGCCAGCAGCTTGCCTAGCGGGAGTGCAGGCGAGCAGTACTTC.

The chain couples TRBV4-1 to TRBJ2-1; 8 bases align to TRBD2. Per the germline V gene, CDR1 is MGHRA and CDR2 is YSYEKL. The CDR3 is 15 residues long. The V segment lost 2 bases and the J segment 6 bases; nucleotides outside the gene matches: 6. The CDR3 protein is CASSQQAGVSNEQFF. The CDR3 DNA is TGCGCCAGCAGCCAACAAGCGGGAGTAAGCAATGAGCAGTTCTTC.

In DNA, the CDR3 is TGCGCCAGCAGCCAAGATTTAGGGGGCTCCTACAATGAGCAGTTCTTC. The encoded protein is CASSQDLGGSYNEQFF. V usage is TRBV4-3 and J usage is TRBJ2-1, with a possible D match to TRBD1 (6 bases). Trimming left V 0 bases short and J 0 bases short, with 9 bases between. The CDR3 runs 16 residues. The germline gives CDR1 LGHNA, CDR2 YSLEER.

The J gene is TRBJ2-2, the V gene TRBV5-6; D unresolved. CDR1 SGHDT and CDR2 YYEEEE come from the germline V gene. The CDR3 totals 14 residues. Trimming stripped 0 bases from V and 2 bases from J, with 5 bases between. The chain's CDR3 is CASSLELNTGELFF. The DNA for the CDR3 is TGTGCCAGCAGCTTGGAACTAAACACCGGGGAGCTGTTTTTT. Full variable domain (rest looked up from reference TRBV5-6 and TRBJ2-2): DAGVTQSPTHLIKTRGQQVTLRCSPKSGHDTVSWYQQALGQGPQFIFQYYEEEERQRGNFPDRFSGHQFPNYSSELNVNALLLGDSALYLCASSLELNTGELFFGEGSRLTVL.

This chain uses TRBV4-3 with TRBJ1-4; D gene uncertain. CDR3 length: 16 amino acids. The V gene's germline CDR1 is LGHNA and CDR2 YSLEER. The V end lost 0 bases, the J end lost 4 bases, and 12 bases lay between the germline ends. Here the CDR3 reads CASSQDFENSNEKLFF. DNA for the CDR3: TGCGCCAGCAGCCAAGATTTTGAGAACAGTAATGAAAAACTGTTTTTT.

The chain uses TRBV5-5 and TRBJ2-7; 9 bases agree with TRBD1. V was pared by 0 bases and J by 1 base, with 5 bases of the junction left unmatched. The CDR3 spans 16 residues. Germline lookup yields CDR1 SGHKS and CDR2 YYEKEE (reference sequence). CDR3 protein: CASSLVLGQGSYEQYF. As DNA, the CDR3 is TGTGCCAGCAGCTTGGTCTTAGGACAGGGGTCCTACGAGCAGTACTTC.

V gene TRBV27 combines with J gene TRBJ2-7; 7 bases map to TRBD1. The CDR3 contains 14 residues. The ends lost 4 bases at V and 4 bases at J; junction bases unmatched: 7. Germline values: CDR1 MNHEY, CDR2 SMNVEV (reference sequence). The CDR3 DNA reads TGTGCCAGCAGTTGGGGAACAGGGGAGTACGAGCAGTACTTC. Its protein is CASSWGTGEYEQYF.

This clone has just one count. CDR3 region: CASSIPSYGYTF. The DNA of the CDR3 is TGTGCCAGCAGCATTCCATCCTATGGCTACACCTTC. The V gene is TRBV6-6, the J gene TRBJ1-2, with D unresolved. Germline V gene lookup returns CDR1 MNHNY and CDR2 SVGAGI (reference sequence). V was pared by 6 bases and J by 4 bases, with 9 bases between. The CDR3 is made up of 12 amino acids.

The chain carries TRBV29-1 and TRBJ2-3, with TRBD1 matching over 11 bases. CDR1 and CDR2 (germline): SQVTM, ANQGSEA. The ends lost 3 bases at V and 4 bases at J; junction bases unmatched: 3. CDR3 size: 14 residues. As DNA, the CDR3 is TGCAGCGTTGATGGACAGGGGGCGGCAGATACGCAGTATTTT. Translating it yields CSVDGQGAADTQYF.

The chain uses TRBV4-1 and TRBJ2-1, with D possibly matching TRBD1 (5 bases). The CDR3 sequence is 15 residues long. V lost 3 bases and J lost 6, with 15 bases in between. Germline loops: CDR1 MGHRA, CDR2 YSYEKL. As DNA, the CDR3 is TGCGCCAGCAGCCAGAAACTCGACAGCGTCAATGAGCAGTTCTTC. Translated, it gives CASSQKLDSVNEQFF.

The chain is built from TRBV7-2 and TRBJ2-2, with a weak D call TRBD1 (5 bases). This CDR3 has 16 residues. Germline V lookup: CDR1 SGHTA, CDR2 FQGNSA. V was pared by 7 bases and J by 5 bases, with 20 bases between. CDR3 DNA: TGTGCCAGCACCCCCCGGGCAGGGCGTAGGACCGGGGAGCTGTTTTTT. This encodes CASTPRAGRRTGELFF.

This chain uses TRBV10-3 with TRBJ2-5; the D gene is possibly TRBD1 (5 bases). V was trimmed by 9 bases and J by 1 base, leaving 9 bases between them. Germline CDR1 and CDR2: ENHRY and SYGVKD. There are 12 residues in the CDR3. CDR3: CAIRQPQETQYF. CDR3 bases: TGTGCCATTCGACAGCCCCAAGAGACCCAGTACTTC.

The chain couples TRBV6-1 to TRBJ2-7; 12 bases match TRBD1. The germline V gene has CDR1 MNHNS and CDR2 SASEGT. After removal of 1 base from V and 3 bases from J, the junction contained 7 bases not matched to a gene. This CDR3 comprises 17 residues. The CDR3 is CASSEVRGQGARYEQYF. CDR3 bases: TGTGCCAGCAGTGAAGTAAGGGGACAGGGGGCGCGCTACGAGCAGTACTTC.

The V call is TRBV9, the J call TRBJ2-1; 7 bases fit TRBD1. V was pared by 4 bases and J by 8 bases, with 6 bases of the junction left unmatched. This CDR3 has 13 amino acids. The germline CDR1 and CDR2 sequences are SGDLS and YYNGEE. Here the CDR3 DNA reads TGTGCCAGCAGCATCGGACAGGACTATGAGCAGTTCTTC. Its protein is CASSIGQDYEQFF.

The count of this clone is one. The chain uses TRBV29-1 and TRBJ2-7; maybe TRBD1 (5 bases). V was shortened by 3 bases and J by 2 bases, with 11 bases between the two germline ends. The germline V gene has CDR1 SQVTM and CDR2 ANQGSEA. The CDR3 is 13 amino acids. CDR3 nucleotide sequence: TGCAGCGTTGAGCAGGACAACCCCTACGAGCAGTACTTC. Its protein product is CSVEQDNPYEQYF.